These T cell receptor beta chains were read from a single sample in a study of blood T cell repertoires in COVID-19. Sequencing used immunoSEQ multiplex PCR; TCRdb keeps in-frame clones, though not all of them. Of a few hundred thousand clones detected, over 75% appear once; the ten largest clones hold roughly a tenth. The specimen sequenced was PBMCs or T cells enriched from blood (not recorded which). Receptors were obtained from a woman aged 40 to 50 who had recovered from COVID-19. Each CDR3 is given with its conserved first and last residue. The order of the fields is J gene, V gene, D gene, clone size, CDR3 protein, CDR3 DNA. The D gene is left open where the match is weak. Expanded clones get a size class; other rows say once, few or many, or leave the size out.

j_call: TRBJ2-6
v_call: TRBV6-5
d_call: .
clone_size: once
cdr3_aa: CASSYTGQAGANVLTF
cdr3_nt: TGTGCCAGCAGTTACACAGGGCAAGCTGGGGCCAACGTCCTGACTTTC

j_call: TRBJ2-3
v_call: TRBV9
d_call: TRBD2
clone_size: .
cdr3_aa: CASSDTSGGFDTQYF
cdr3_nt: TGTGCCAGCAGCGACACTAGCGGGGGGTTCGATACGCAGTATTTT

j_call: TRBJ2-2
v_call: TRBV3-1/TRBV3-2
d_call: .
clone_size: .
cdr3_aa: CASSQGAGATGELFF
cdr3_nt: TGTGCCAGCAGCCAAGGGGCGGGGGCGACCGGGGAGCTGTTTTTT

j_call: TRBJ2-1
v_call: TRBV27
d_call: TRBD2
clone_size: .
cdr3_aa: CASSSPLGGSYNEQFF
cdr3_nt: TGTGCCAGCAGTTCCCCCCTCGGCGGGAGCTACAATGAGCAGTTCTTC

j_call: TRBJ1-1
v_call: TRBV9
d_call: .
clone_size: .
cdr3_aa: CASSPSRQGSTSGTEAFF
cdr3_nt: TGTGCCAGCAGCCCTTCCAGGCAGGGATCAACCTCGGGCACTGAAGCTTTCTTT

j_call: TRBJ2-7
v_call: TRBV6-2/TRBV6-3
d_call: .
clone_size: .
cdr3_aa: CASSPQGYEQYF
cdr3_nt: TGTGCCAGCAGCCCTCAGGGCTACGAGCAGTACTTC

j_call: TRBJ1-2
v_call: TRBV7-2
d_call: TRBD1
clone_size: .
cdr3_aa: CASTPGQGPPSF
cdr3_nt: TGTGCCAGCACCCCGGGACAGGGACCCCCATCCTTC

j_call: TRBJ2-3
v_call: TRBV7-2
d_call: TRBD2
clone_size: once
cdr3_aa: CASSGLVLSTDTQYF
cdr3_nt: TGTGCCAGCAGCGGACTAGTACTTAGCACAGATACGCAGTATTTT

j_call: TRBJ1-5
v_call: TRBV6-2/TRBV6-3
d_call: TRBD1
clone_size: once
cdr3_aa: CASSQQGALGQPQHF
cdr3_nt: TGTGCCAGCAGCCAACAGGGGGCGCTTGGTCAGCCCCAGCATTTT

j_call: TRBJ2-5
v_call: TRBV2
d_call: TRBD2
clone_size: .
cdr3_aa: CASRPPWAGEETQYF
cdr3_nt: TGTGCCAGCAGACCCCCGTGGGCGGGAGAAGAGACCCAGTACTTC

j_call: TRBJ1-2
v_call: TRBV29-1
d_call: TRBD1
clone_size: .
cdr3_aa: CSVAGQGSYGYTF
cdr3_nt: TGCAGCGTTGCGGGACAGGGAAGCTATGGCTACACCTTC

j_call: TRBJ2-2
v_call: TRBV6-4
d_call: .
clone_size: .
cdr3_aa: CASRQVSSGELFF
cdr3_nt: TGTGCCAGTAGACAGGTTTCGTCCGGGGAGCTGTTTTTT

j_call: TRBJ2-5
v_call: TRBV5-6
d_call: .
clone_size: .
cdr3_aa: CASNPAGSEETQYF
cdr3_nt: TGTGCCAGCAACCCAGCCGGGTCCGAAGAGACCCAGTACTTC

j_call: TRBJ2-1
v_call: TRBV6-5
d_call: TRBD1
clone_size: few
cdr3_aa: CASSYGQGEYNEQFF
cdr3_nt: TGTGCCAGCAGTTACGGACAGGGGGAATACAATGAGCAGTTCTTC

j_call: TRBJ2-5
v_call: TRBV29-1
d_call: .
clone_size: few
cdr3_aa: CSVEVTGRETQYF
cdr3_nt: TGCAGCGTTGAAGTAACAGGGAGAGAGACCCAGTACTTC

j_call: TRBJ1-4
v_call: TRBV7-9
d_call: TRBD1
clone_size: .
cdr3_aa: CASSPGGHDEKLFF
cdr3_nt: TGTGCCAGCAGTCCAGGGGGTCATGATGAAAAACTGTTTTTT